The 2 T cell receptor beta chains listed next were all sequenced from one sample in a study of blood T cells in healthy people across ages. The second PCR ran about 6 to 12 cycles with a sample-barcoded 5' primer and J-beta primers. MiXCR was run by TCRdb on the 5' RACE reads, yielding one entry per CDR3 protein. The sample records about 1.5 million distinct CDR3 sequences, 42% being singletons. Specimen: blood. The receptors shown here come from a woman aged 18-29 years in good health.

V and J are TRBV20-1 and TRBJ1-2, with TRBD1 matching 9 bases. The CDR3 sequence is 13 residues long. CDR1 is DFQATT, CDR2 SNEGSKA, per germline (reference sequence). J was trimmed by 8 bases and V by 1 base; bases with no gene match: 5. CDR3 sequence reads: CSARGRTGEGYTF. The CDR3 nucleotides read TGCAGTGCTAGAGGCCGGACAGGGGAAGGCTACACCTTC.

This sequence joins TRBV12-3 or TRBV12-4 and TRBJ2-2; 8 bases align to TRBD2. This CDR3 contains 15 residues. The junction had 9 bases not matched to a gene; V was cut back by 6 bases and J by 6 bases. CDR3 sequence reads: CASRAGTRSPGELFF. CDR3 nucleotide sequence: TGTGCCAGCAGAGCCGGGACTAGGTCACCCGGGGAGCTGTTTTTT.